The entry below describes one T cell receptor (beta chain). The sample comes from a study of T cells in Graves' hyperthyroidism and ophthalmopathy. V gave up 5 bases and J gave up 4 bases, with 21 bases separating them. This CDR3 has 16 amino acids. Germline V lookup: CDR1 SGHVS, CDR2 FNYEAQ. RNA transcripts gave rise to amplified TCR beta CDR3 regions. During a first-round RT-PCR of the TCR CDR3, the HTBI primer set was used. TCRdb analysed the multiplex PCR reads with MiXCR anew, one entry per CDR3 protein. The sample has about 380,000 distinct CDR3 sequences, about 13% seen once. This TCR came from a man aged 25 to 40 with Graves' hyperthyroidism that later progressed to Graves' ophthalmopathy. The sequenced sample consisted of blood. The chain recombines TRBV7-6 with TRBJ2-7, with a possible D match to TRBD2 (6 bases). CDR3 residues: CASSPQSSGVKYEQYF. The CDR3, as DNA: TGTGCCAGCAGCCCCCAAAGCTCGGGAGTAAAGTACGAGCAGTACTTC. Full variable domain (rest looked up from reference TRBV7-6 and TRBJ2-7): GAGVSQSPRYKVTKRGQDVALRCDPISGHVSLYWYRQALGQGPEFLTYFNYEAQQDKSGLPNDRFSAERPEGSISTLTIQRTEQRDSAMYRCASSPQSSGVKYEQYFGPGTRLTVT.